The 5 T cell receptor beta chains in this list originate from one sample, sequenced in a study of shared clonotypes between healthy human individuals. Some clones are missing from TCRdb's copy, which holds only in-frame ones; the method was immunoSEQ multiplex PCR. The table records about 680,000 clones, 92% of them present only once. CD8 cells classed as naive were CD45RO-negative and positively selected for CCR7, excluding terminally differentiated effector memory CD45RA+ cells. Source material: naive CD8+ T cells sorted from blood. The receptors come from a man under 40 in good health.

The V gene is TRBV30, the J gene TRBJ2-7; 10 positions match TRBD1. J gave up 6 bases and V 3 bases, and 14 bases lay outside the gene matches. The V gene's germline CDR1 is GTSNPN and CDR2 SVGIG (reference sequence). The CDR3 runs 16 residues. The CDR3 sequence is CAWRNPGTGVVGEQYF. CDR3 nucleotides: TGTGCCTGGAGAAACCCCGGGACAGGGGTAGTAGGCGAGCAGTACTTC.

For the CDR3, the DNA is TGTGCCAGCAGCATACACCTTGGCGGGGGAGAGCACAATGAGCAGTTCTTC. This encodes CASSIHLGGGEHNEQFF. The chain uses TRBV7-2 and TRBJ2-1; 7 bases are shared with TRBD2. Germline V gives CDR1 SGHTA, CDR2 FQGNSA. V gave up 5 bases and J gave up 5 bases; unmatched junction bases: 15. The CDR3 runs to 17 residues.

The gene calls are TRBV28 and TRBJ2-5, with TRBD1 as a possible D gene (5 bases). CDR1 and CDR2 from the germline V gene are MDHEN and SYDVKM. The length of the CDR3 is 15 residues. V dropped 2 bases and J dropped 4 bases, with 14 bases sitting between them. CDR3 coding DNA: TGTGCCAGCAGTTTACTCTCAGGGATCGGAGAGACCCAGTACTTC. Translation: CASSLLSGIGETQYF.

The J gene is TRBJ2-1, the V gene TRBV7-3, with 11 bases fitting TRBD2. J lost 10 bases, V lost 5 bases, and 10 bases had no gene match. The CDR3 contains 15 residues. CDR1 SGHTA and CDR2 FQGTGA come from the germline V gene. The CDR3 DNA sequence: TGTGCCAGCAGCACCGGGACTAGCGGCCCAGAGGAGCAGTTCTTC. Protein sequence: CASSTGTSGPEEQFF.

The table lists this clone with a count of one. This chain uses TRBV27 with TRBJ2-1; either TRBD1 or TRBD2 may supply D (5 bases each). V dropped 0 bases and J dropped 7 bases, with 13 bases sitting between them. From germline, CDR1 is MNHEY and CDR2 SMNVEV (reference sequence). The CDR3 runs to 15 residues. CDR3 bases: TGTGCCAGCAGTTTATCGTGGGGGATGGTGAATGAGCAGTTCTTC. As protein: CASSLSWGMVNEQFF.